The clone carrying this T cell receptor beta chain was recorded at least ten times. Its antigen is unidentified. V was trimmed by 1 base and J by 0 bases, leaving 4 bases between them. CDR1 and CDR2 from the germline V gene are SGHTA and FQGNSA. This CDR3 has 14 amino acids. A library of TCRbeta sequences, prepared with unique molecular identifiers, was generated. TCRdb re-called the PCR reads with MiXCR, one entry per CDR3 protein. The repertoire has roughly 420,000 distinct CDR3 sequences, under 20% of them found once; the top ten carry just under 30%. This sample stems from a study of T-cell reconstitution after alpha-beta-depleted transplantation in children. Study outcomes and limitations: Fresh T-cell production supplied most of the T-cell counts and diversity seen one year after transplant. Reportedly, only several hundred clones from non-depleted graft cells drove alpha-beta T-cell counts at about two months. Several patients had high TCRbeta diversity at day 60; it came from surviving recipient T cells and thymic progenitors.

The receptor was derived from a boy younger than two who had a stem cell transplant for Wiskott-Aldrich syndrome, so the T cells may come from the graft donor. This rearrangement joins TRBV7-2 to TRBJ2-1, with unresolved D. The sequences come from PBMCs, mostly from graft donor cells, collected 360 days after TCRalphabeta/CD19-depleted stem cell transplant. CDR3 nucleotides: TGTGCCAGCAGCTTAGAGAGCTCCTACAATGAGCAGTTCTTC. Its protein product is CASSLESSYNEQFF.